The 16 T cell receptor beta chains listed next were all sequenced from one sample in a study of identical twins (dated by TCRdb to the mid-2010s). The library was built by means of 5' RACE. Sequencing used an Illumina HiSeq 2000. Using fastp at Q25 and MiXCR, TCRdb reprocessed the public reads and kept productive beta chains. Under each unique CDR3 protein, matching rows form one entry showing the most common genes and DNA. Across this sample there are some 600,000 distinct CDR3 sequences, with about 7% seen only once. Jointly, the top ten make up roughly 1.6% of the sample. These data also featured in a second study, about yellow fever vaccine responses in identical twins.

The specimen sequenced was PBMCs. The origin of the receptors is a woman between 18 and 29 years old in good health.

This chain uses TRBV28 with TRBJ2-3, with D perhaps being TRBD1 or TRBD2 (5 bases each). V shed 5 bases and J shed 4 bases, with 13 bases lying between them. The germline CDR1 and CDR2 sequences are MDHEN and SYDVKM. This CDR3 is 14 amino acids long. CDR3 amino acids: CASSPGSGADTQYF. CDR3 nucleotide sequence: TGTGCCAGCAGTCCAGGGAGTGGGGCAGATACGCAGTATTTT.

This clonotype was found many times. V gene TRBV11-2 combines with J gene TRBJ2-5; D not resolved. CDR1 and CDR2 (germline): SGHAT, FQNNGV. The CDR3 covers 10 residues. Trimming left V 8 bases short and J 5 bases short, with 6 bases between. This chain's CDR3 is CASGWETQYF. In DNA form, the CDR3 reads TGTGCCAGCGGTTGGGAGACCCAGTACTTC. Complete variable domain (other parts from reference TRBV11-2 and TRBJ2-5): EAGVAQSPRYKIIEKRQSVAFWCNPISGHATLYWYQQILGQGPKLLIQFQNNGVVDDSQLPKDRFSAERLKGVDSTLKIQPAKLEDSAVYLCASGWETQYFGPGTRLLVL.

Worth noting for this clonotype: One end of the junction does not line up with germline, which may come from a read error. The rearrangement uses TRBV20-1 and TRBJ2-7; D perhaps matches TRBD2 (6 bases). This CDR3 has 16 residues. CDR1 is DFQATT and CDR2 is SNEGSKA in the germline V gene (reference sequence). CDR3 nucleotide sequence: TGCTGTGCTAGAGGCCCCACTAGCCTTATTCCCTACGAGCAGTACTTC. It is translated as CCARGPTSLIPYEQYF.

The V call is TRBV24-1, the J call TRBJ2-1, with 14 bases aligning to TRBD2. Germline V lookup: CDR1 KGHDR, CDR2 SFDVKD. The V and J ends lost 3 bases and 5 bases, in that order; junction bases with no gene match: 8. The length of the CDR3 is 18 residues. The CDR3 DNA reads TGTGCCACCAGTGATCCCGGGACTAGCGGGAGAGGGGACAATGAGCAGTTCTTC. It codes for CATSDPGTSGRGDNEQFF.

This clonotype has just a few counts. The gene calls are TRBV6-1 and TRBJ1-3; D is ambiguous. Trimming removed 6 bases from V and 6 bases from J, with 15 bases in between. There are 14 residues in the CDR3. CDR1 is MNHNS, CDR2 SASEGT, per germline. DNA for the CDR3: TGTGCCAGCAGGAGTAGACGGACTCTAAACACCATATATTTT. Protein sequence: CASRSRRTLNTIYF.

This clonotype was observed at least ten times. The rearrangement joins TRBV27 to TRBJ2-2; 9 bases agree with TRBD2. CDR1 MNHEY and CDR2 SMNVEV come from the germline V gene (reference sequence). V dropped 7 bases and J dropped 2; count of bases not matched to a gene: 2. The CDR3 contains 14 residues. The CDR3 is CASTAGGNTGELFF. For the CDR3, the DNA is TGTGCCAGCACAGCGGGAGGAAACACCGGGGAGCTGTTTTTT.

This clonotype was recorded at least ten times. V usage is TRBV12-3 or TRBV12-4 and J usage is TRBJ1-2; tentative D call: TRBD1 (5 bases). V was trimmed by 3 bases and J by 4 bases, leaving 9 bases between them. This CDR3 comprises 13 residues. Here the CDR3 reads CASSLDTAYGYTF. As DNA, the CDR3 is TGTGCCAGCAGTTTGGACACGGCCTATGGCTACACCTTC.

This clonotype was counted ten times or more. This sequence joins TRBV20-1 and TRBJ1-4; D ambiguous. Germline values: CDR1 DFQATT, CDR2 SNEGSKA (reference sequence). The CDR3 length is 13 residues. The ends were cut back, 3 bases at V and 3 bases at J, with 8 bases in the middle. CDR3 sequence (DNA): TGCAGTGCTAGGACATCAGCTAATGAAAAACTGTTTTTT. Translated, it gives CSARTSANEKLFF.

The rearrangement uses TRBV11-3 and TRBJ2-7, with 8 positions matching TRBD2. The CDR3 is made up of 15 amino acids. Germline assignment: CDR1 SGHNT and CDR2 YENEEA. V was clipped by 8 bases and J by 3 bases; unmatched bases: 12. CDR3 nucleotides: TGTGCCAGCTCTCCCTGGCGGGAGGCTAACTACGAGCAGTACTTC. Translated: CASSPWREANYEQYF.

This clonotype was found many times. The chain joins TRBV2 to TRBJ2-2; a weak D match, TRBD2 (6 bases). Looked up from germline, CDR1 is SNHLY and CDR2 is FYNNEI. This CDR3 contains 13 residues. V was trimmed by 8 bases and J by 4 bases, leaving 11 bases between them. The CDR3 DNA is TGTGCCAGCGTGCGGGGATCCACCGGGGAGCTGTTTTTT. Translating gives CASVRGSTGELFF.

The chain uses TRBV29-1 and TRBJ2-1; 14 bases are shared with TRBD2. V dropped 7 bases and J dropped 7; count of bases not matched to a gene: 9. Germline V gives CDR1 SQVTM, CDR2 ANQGSEA. The CDR3 spans 15 residues. This CDR3 reads CSAGLAGGWGNEQFF. The CDR3 DNA reads as TGCAGCGCTGGACTAGCGGGAGGATGGGGGAATGAGCAGTTCTTC.

CDR3 coding DNA: TGCGCCAGCACCGTGACACCGAACACTGAAGCTTTCTTT. Its protein is CASTVTPNTEAFF. This chain uses TRBV5-1 with TRBJ1-1; no clear D gene. Trimming removed 6 bases at V and 1 base at J, with 10 bases between. Per germline, CDR1 SGHRS and CDR2 YFSETQ. The CDR3 length is 13 residues.

This clonotype was observed a handful of times. V gene TRBV5-1 combines with J gene TRBJ2-1, with 9 bases lining up with TRBD2. Unmatched junction bases numbered 8, after V lost 4 bases and J lost 6 bases. There are 15 residues in the CDR3. Germline V gives CDR1 SGHRS, CDR2 YFSETQ. The CDR3 sequence: CASSPLSGSANEQFF. For the CDR3, the DNA is TGCGCCAGCAGCCCCCTTAGCGGGAGTGCCAATGAGCAGTTCTTC.

This clonotype showed up just a few times. The chain combines TRBV11-3 with TRBJ2-7, with TRBD1 matching over 8 bases. V lost 4 bases, J lost 2 bases, and 10 bases stayed unmatched. Germline loops: CDR1 SGHNT, CDR2 YENEEA. CDR3 length equals 16 residues. The CDR3 region is CASSSVGWDRTYEQYF. The CDR3 DNA reads as TGTGCCAGCAGCTCCGTAGGTTGGGACAGGACCTACGAGCAGTACTTC. The full variable domain, in which reference TRBV11-3 and TRBJ2-7 provide the parts outside the CDR3, is EAGVVQSPRYKIIEKKQPVAFWCNPISGHNTLYWYLQNLGQGPELLIRYENEEAVDDSQLPKDRFSAERLKGVDSTLKIQPAELGDSAVYLCASSSVGWDRTYEQYFGPGTRLTVT.

This clonotype was seen many times. This chain uses TRBV28 with TRBJ2-1; weak D call: TRBD2 (5 bases). Germline CDR1 and CDR2: MDHEN and SYDVKM. Trimming shortened V by 0 bases and J by 3 bases, and 12 bases separated the two germline ends. The CDR3 contains 16 residues. The chain's CDR3 is CASSLWSGAHYNEQFF. The CDR3 bases are TGTGCCAGCAGTTTATGGAGCGGAGCCCACTACAATGAGCAGTTCTTC.

This clonotype occurred a few times. This chain joins TRBV6-5 and TRBJ2-7; D gene unclear. The CDR3 spans 13 residues. V was shortened by 0 bases and J by 5 bases, with 8 bases between the two germline ends. Germline values: CDR1 MNHEY, CDR2 SVGAGI. In nucleotides, the CDR3 is TGTGCCAGCAGTTACTCGAAGGATCACGAGCAGTACGTC. As protein: CASSYSKDHEQYV.